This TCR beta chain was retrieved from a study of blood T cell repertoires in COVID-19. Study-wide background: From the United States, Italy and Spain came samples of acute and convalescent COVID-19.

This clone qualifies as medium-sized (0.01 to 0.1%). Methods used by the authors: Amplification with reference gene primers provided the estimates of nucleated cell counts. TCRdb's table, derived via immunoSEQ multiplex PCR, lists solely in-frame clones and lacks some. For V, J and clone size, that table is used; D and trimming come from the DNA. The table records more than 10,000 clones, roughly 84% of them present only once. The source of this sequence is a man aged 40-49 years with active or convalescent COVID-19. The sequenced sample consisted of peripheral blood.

The CDR3 sequence: CASSDRETQYF. CDR3 bases: TGTGCCAGCAGTGACAGGGAGACCCAGTACTTC. This sequence joins TRBV25-1 and TRBJ2-5; D remains ambiguous. This CDR3 is 11 amino acids long. In germline, CDR1 is MGHDK, CDR2 SYGVNS. The V and J ends lost 3 bases and 5 bases respectively, with 4 bases between them.